The sequence of this T cell receptor (beta chain) was determined in a study of blood T cell repertoires in COVID-19. Profiled with immunoSEQ multiplex PCR; TCRdb holds only in-frame clones, not every one. Of about 180,000 clones listed, approximately 80% are singletons. The germline CDR1 and CDR2 sequences are KGHDR and SFDVKD. The ends lost 4 bases at V and 7 bases at J; junction bases unmatched: 6. The CDR3 covers 14 residues. The sequence derives from a man in his fifties or sixties who had been exposed to COVID-19. The V call is TRBV24-1, the J call TRBJ1-2; 9 nucleotides agree with TRBD1. The specimen sequenced was PBMCs or T cells enriched from blood (not recorded which). The CDR3 region is CATSEPGQGGGYTF. CDR3 sequence (DNA): TGTGCCACCAGTGAGCCGGGACAGGGTGGTGGCTACACCTTC.